The rows below give T cell receptor beta chains drawn from one sample of a study of OX40 agonist ivuxolimab in advanced cancers. TCRdb's table, derived via immunoSEQ multiplex PCR, lists solely in-frame clones and lacks some. Of 72,000 or so clones in the sample, roughly 91% were seen once. Sequencing was performed on CD4+ or CD8+ T cells sorted from blood, taken in a trial of the OX40 agonist ivuxolimab. The origin of the receptors is an adult with an advanced solid tumor such as melanoma, head and neck, liver or kidney cancer. Each CDR3 is given with its conserved first and last residue. Fields, in order: J gene, V gene, CDR3 length, CDR3 protein.

j_call: TRBJ2-3; v_call: TRBV2; cdr3_length: 13; cdr3_aa: CASSELGTDTQYF
j_call: TRBJ2-1; v_call: TRBV10-1; cdr3_length: 12; cdr3_aa: CASSRTGNEQFF
j_call: TRBJ2-7; v_call: TRBV28; cdr3_length: 11; cdr3_aa: CASSTYYEQYF
j_call: TRBJ2-1; v_call: TRBV19; cdr3_length: 15; cdr3_aa: CASRTGGANNNEQFF
j_call: TRBJ2-3; v_call: TRBV11-3; cdr3_length: 16; cdr3_aa: CASSLGFSGSTDTQYF
j_call: TRBJ2-1; v_call: TRBV7-9; cdr3_length: 14; cdr3_aa: CASSRLEGDNEQFF
j_call: TRBJ1-5; v_call: TRBV10-3; cdr3_length: 14; cdr3_aa: CAISGAGSNQPQHF
j_call: TRBJ2-5; v_call: TRBV9; cdr3_length: 15; cdr3_aa: CASSVLAREGETQYF
j_call: TRBJ2-1; v_call: TRBV6-5; cdr3_length: 15; cdr3_aa: CASSRPGLGDNEQFF
j_call: -; v_call: TRBV4-2; cdr3_length: 14; cdr3_aa: CASSQAPDQETQYF
j_call: TRBJ2-5; v_call: TRBV4-2; cdr3_length: 15; cdr3_aa: CASSQVGGRVETQYF
j_call: TRBJ2-1; v_call: TRBV7-9; cdr3_length: 16; cdr3_aa: CASSLAPGLAYNEQFF
j_call: TRBJ2-3; v_call: TRBV7-2; cdr3_length: 13; cdr3_aa: CASSLGARDTQYF
j_call: TRBJ2-3; v_call: TRBV28; cdr3_length: 16; cdr3_aa: CASSRGLTRAPDTQYF
j_call: TRBJ2-5; v_call: TRBV5-1; cdr3_length: 14; cdr3_aa: CASSLAGDWETQYF
j_call: TRBJ2-2; v_call: TRBV7-8; cdr3_length: 16; cdr3_aa: CASSPRLALNTGELFF
j_call: TRBJ1-2; v_call: TRBV6-6; cdr3_length: 16; cdr3_aa: CASSYPRTGNPYGYTF
j_call: TRBJ1-3; v_call: TRBV6-1; cdr3_length: 14; cdr3_aa: CASSTDRGVNTIYF
j_call: TRBJ1-4; v_call: TRBV6-6; cdr3_length: 14; cdr3_aa: CASSYGQGSEKLFF
j_call: TRBJ2-2; v_call: TRBV6-1; cdr3_length: 14; cdr3_aa: CASSERQGLGELFF
j_call: TRBJ2-3; v_call: TRBV28; cdr3_length: 12; cdr3_aa: CASRKIAGGKYF
j_call: TRBJ2-1; v_call: TRBV6-6; cdr3_length: 14; cdr3_aa: CASSYSSGRDEQFF
j_call: TRBJ2-3; v_call: TRBV6-5; cdr3_length: 15; cdr3_aa: CASSYSPGAVDTQYF
j_call: TRBJ2-1; v_call: TRBV7-8; cdr3_length: 16; cdr3_aa: CASSLVGGTGNNEQFF
j_call: TRBJ2-7; v_call: TRBV6-5; cdr3_length: 12; cdr3_aa: CASRGDYYEQYF
j_call: TRBJ2-2; v_call: TRBV19; cdr3_length: 14; cdr3_aa: CASKREKNTGELFF
j_call: TRBJ1-1; v_call: TRBV10-3; cdr3_length: 13; cdr3_aa: CAISDRVNTEAFF
j_call: TRBJ2-1; v_call: TRBV19; cdr3_length: 14; cdr3_aa: CASSIPGGSDEQFF
j_call: TRBJ2-7; v_call: TRBV28; cdr3_length: 13; cdr3_aa: CASTWTGLREQYF
j_call: TRBJ1-6; v_call: TRBV6-5; cdr3_length: 15; cdr3_aa: CASSYSTGGNSPLHF
j_call: TRBJ2-6; v_call: TRBV6-1; cdr3_length: 18; cdr3_aa: CASSERSGRGAGANVLTF
j_call: TRBJ2-1; v_call: TRBV18; cdr3_length: 16; cdr3_aa: CASSPSSGVTYNEQFF
j_call: -; v_call: TRBV6-1; cdr3_length: 16; cdr3_aa: CASSVRGTEAGYEQYF
j_call: TRBJ2-7; v_call: TRBV1; cdr3_length: 15; cdr3_aa: CTSSPPPSGSYEQYF
j_call: TRBJ2-3; v_call: TRBV27; cdr3_length: 17; cdr3_aa: CASRRTSGRAGTDTQYF
j_call: TRBJ2-2; v_call: TRBV6-1; cdr3_length: 14; cdr3_aa: CASSLLATAGELFF
j_call: TRBJ2-2; v_call: TRBV2; cdr3_length: 16; cdr3_aa: CASSVRLAGGGGELFF
j_call: TRBJ1-4; v_call: TRBV4-3; cdr3_length: 15; cdr3_aa: CASSQEFPTNEKLFF
j_call: TRBJ2-7; v_call: TRBV2; cdr3_length: 13; cdr3_aa: CASSAEPYYEQYF
j_call: TRBJ1-4; v_call: TRBV18; cdr3_length: 16; cdr3_aa: CASSPAGGQGNEKLFF